The 25 T cell receptor beta chains given below trace back to one sample, sequenced in a study of T cells in Graves' hyperthyroidism and ophthalmopathy. Amplification yielded TCR beta CDR3 regions, with RNA transcripts as the source. An initial round of RT-PCR targeting the TCR CDR3 relied on the HTBI primer set. In TCRdb, the multiplex PCR reads were re-called with MiXCR into one record per CDR3 protein. Altogether around 430,000 distinct CDR3 sequences are present, approximately 15% being singletons, with the ten largest covering approximately 29%. The specimen sequenced was blood. These receptors were collected from a woman in her twenties or thirties with Graves' hyperthyroidism.

The rearrangement joins TRBV5-1 to TRBJ2-3, with D tentatively TRBD2 (5 bases). From germline, CDR1 is SGHRS and CDR2 YFSETQ. The CDR3 is made up of 14 amino acids. Trimming stripped 1 base from V and 5 bases from J, with 11 bases between. This CDR3 is CASSLSTGRDTQYF. In DNA, the CDR3 is TGCGCCAGCAGCTTGTCGACGGGAAGAGATACGCAGTATTTT.

The table lists this clonotype with a few counts. The genes are TRBV7-2 and TRBJ1-1; D remains ambiguous. The CDR3 sequence is 13 residues long. Germline CDR1 SGHTA, CDR2 FQGNSA. Trimming cost V 5 bases and J 7 bases, with 14 bases left between them. CDR3 bases: TGTGCCAGCAGCACGAGCGTTCTTAATGAAGCTTTCTTT. Translating gives CASSTSVLNEAFF. The whole variable domain, filled in from reference TRBV7-2 and TRBJ1-1, reads GAGVSQSPSNKVTEKGKDVELRCDPISGHTALYWYRQSLGQGLEFLIYFQGNSAPDKSGLPSDRFSAERTGGSVSTLTIQRTQQEDSAVYLCASSTSVLNEAFFGQGTRLTVV.

This clonotype has ten or more counts. The V and J genes are TRBV7-8 and TRBJ1-5; D possibly corresponds to TRBD1 (6 bases). CDR1 SGHVS and CDR2 FQNEAQ come from the germline V gene. CDR3 length equals 12 residues. Trimming removed 5 bases from V and 6 bases from J, with 8 bases in between. DNA for the CDR3: TGTGCCAGCAGCCCACAGGGTCAGCCCCAGCATTTT. It codes for CASSPQGQPQHF.

The chain employs TRBV19 and TRBJ2-1, with 9 bases fitting TRBD2. The V gene's germline CDR1 is LNHDA and CDR2 SQIVND (reference sequence). The CDR3 loop spans 13 amino acids. With 6 bases clipped from V and 7 bases from J, the junction kept 4 bases outside the gene matches. The chain's CDR3 is CASRLAGRNEQFF. CDR3 DNA sequence: TGTGCCAGTAGGCTAGCGGGAAGGAATGAGCAGTTCTTC.

This clonotype occurred many times. The chain employs TRBV28 and TRBJ2-5; TRBD2 aligns across 11 bases. Trimming at V came to 6 bases and at J to 4 bases, leaving 7 bases not matched to a gene. This CDR3 is 15 amino acids long. Looked up from germline, CDR1 is MDHEN and CDR2 is SYDVKM. This CDR3 reads CASSPLAGGGETQYF. CDR3 DNA sequence: TGTGCCAGCAGCCCTCTAGCGGGAGGAGGAGAGACCCAGTACTTC.

The V call is TRBV5-4, the J call TRBJ2-2; D possibly uses TRBD1 or TRBD2 (6 bases each). This CDR3 is 16 amino acids long. In germline, CDR1 is SGHNT, CDR2 YYREEE (reference sequence). V was clipped by 6 bases and J by 3 bases, with 18 bases between them. CDR3 nucleotide sequence: TGTGCCAGCATCCCCGGAGGGGGAGGCCACACCGGGGAGCTGTTTTTT. It translates to CASIPGGGGHTGELFF.

Comment on this clonotype: The limits of the CDR3 on the DNA are not certain, so only TCRdb's listed CDR3 is given. This sequence joins TRBV11-2 and TRBJ2-7. The CDR3 numbers 18 amino acids, ends counted. Germline V gives CDR1 SGHAT, CDR2 FQNNGV. CDR3 residues: CASSFYICSADTPKQQYF.

This clonotype was seen only a few times. The chain recombines TRBV6-4 with TRBJ2-2; D gene ambiguous. Germline CDR1 MRHNA, CDR2 SNTAGT. This CDR3 is built from 14 residues. The V gene lost 0 bases and the J gene lost 6 bases, with 8 bases spanning the gap. CDR3 region: CASSDSWLSGELFF. The DNA of the CDR3 is TGTGCCAGCAGTGACTCGTGGCTCTCCGGGGAGCTGTTTTTT.

This clonotype was seen more than once but under ten times. The chain has TRBV12-3 or TRBV12-4 and TRBJ2-3, with D possibly called TRBD1 or TRBD2 (6 bases each). The length of the CDR3 is 16 residues. V lost 5 bases, J lost 2 bases, and 17 bases lay in between. The CDR3 DNA follows: TGTGCCAGCAGTCGGCGAGCCGGGGGCATCACAGATACGCAGTATTTT. Protein sequence: CASSRRAGGITDTQYF.

This clonotype has a count of ten or more. The chain has TRBV11-3 and TRBJ2-1; the match to TRBD1 covers 7 bases. CDR1 is SGHNT, CDR2 YENEEA, per germline. The CDR3 sequence is 14 residues long. V lost 5 bases, J lost 4 bases, and 5 bases stayed unmatched. The CDR3 protein is CASSPLTGYNEQFF. CDR3 in DNA: TGTGCCAGCAGCCCTCTGACAGGGTACAATGAGCAGTTCTTC.

The sample holds many counts of this clonotype. The rearrangement joins TRBV6-1 to TRBJ2-7; D may be TRBD1 (6 bases). The CDR3 is 15 residues long. The V gene lost 5 bases and the J gene lost 2 bases, with 16 bases spanning the gap. In germline, CDR1 is MNHNS, CDR2 SASEGT. For the CDR3, the DNA is TGTGCCAGCAGTTTGACGGACAGCACTACCTACGAGCAGTACTTC. Amino acid sequence: CASSLTDSTTYEQYF.

The rearrangement joins TRBV4-1 to TRBJ2-4; D might be TRBD2 (6 bases). From germline, CDR1 is MGHRA and CDR2 YSYEKL. This CDR3 region has 15 residues. The V gene lost 2 bases and the J gene lost 6 bases, with 14 bases spanning the gap. CDR3 protein: CASSQHQVGGNIQYF. The CDR3 DNA reads TGCGCCAGCAGCCAACACCAGGTGGGGGGAAACATTCAGTACTTC.

This clonotype was seen a handful of times. The chain uses TRBV28 and TRBJ2-3; D remains ambiguous. The germline gives CDR1 MDHEN, CDR2 SYDVKM. V was pared by 4 bases and J by 4 bases, with 15 bases between. CDR3 length: 15 amino acids. The CDR3 loop reads CASSSLLRVADTQYF. CDR3 sequence (DNA): TGTGCCAGCAGTTCACTCCTCCGGGTCGCAGATACGCAGTATTTT.

In its sample, this clonotype was seen many times. The genes are TRBV5-1 and TRBJ1-5, with a possible D match to TRBD1 (6 bases). The ends were cut back, 3 bases at V and 7 bases at J, with 11 bases in the middle. Germline V lookup: CDR1 SGHRS, CDR2 YFSETQ. CDR3 length: 13 residues. The CDR3 sequence is CASSSTGPQPQHF. CDR3 DNA: TGCGCCAGCAGCTCAACAGGGCCCCAGCCCCAGCATTTT.

The chain employs TRBV11-2 and TRBJ2-5; a possible D gene is TRBD2 (5 bases). There are 14 residues in the CDR3. The germline gives CDR1 SGHAT, CDR2 FQNNGV. Trimming removed 2 bases from V and 7 bases from J, with 14 bases in between. This chain's CDR3 is CASSLYGSQATQYF. The CDR3 bases are TGTGCCAGCAGCTTATATGGGAGTCAGGCGACCCAGTACTTC.

This clonotype was seen repeatedly, ten times or more. This chain links TRBV4-2 with TRBJ2-7; D is undetermined. CDR1 LGHNA and CDR2 YNFKEQ come from the germline V gene. CDR3 length: 13 amino acids. The V gene lost 1 base and the J gene lost 4 bases, with 8 bases spanning the gap. The CDR3 bases are TGTGCCAGCAGCCAAGTTTCGGATTACGAGCAGTACTTC. Residues: CASSQVSDYEQYF.

This clonotype was observed at least ten times. The chain carries TRBV14 and TRBJ2-3; maybe TRBD2 (6 bases). This CDR3 spans 16 amino acids. Trimming stripped 2 bases from V and 2 bases from J, with 14 bases between. The germline V gene encodes CDR1 SGHDN and CDR2 FVKESK. The CDR3 coding sequence is TGTGCCAGCAGCCAACCAAGCGGGTTTCTCACAGATACGCAGTATTTT. Translation gives CASSQPSGFLTDTQYF.

The rearrangement uses TRBV20-1 and TRBJ2-1, with TRBD2 matching over 9 bases. CDR3 length equals 15 residues. In germline, CDR1 is DFQATT, CDR2 SNEGSKA (reference sequence). With V trimmed by 6 bases and J by 4 bases, 10 bases remained unmatched. The CDR3 DNA sequence: TGCAGTGCCCCACTGGGGCTAGCGGGATACAATGAGCAGTTCTTC. Translating it yields CSAPLGLAGYNEQFF.

This clonotype was counted at least ten times. The genes are TRBV28 and TRBJ1-3, with D hard to call. CDR1 is MDHEN and CDR2 is SYDVKM in the germline V gene. Trimming stripped 7 bases from V and 4 bases from J, with 14 bases between. This CDR3 has 14 amino acids. This chain's CDR3 is CASTRGVNGNTIYF. The CDR3 DNA is TGTGCCAGCACTCGCGGGGTTAACGGAAACACCATATATTTT.

This clonotype appeared a few times. The chain is built from TRBV15 and TRBJ1-4; 7 bases match TRBD1. The J segment lost 5 bases and the V segment lost 1 base, leaving 4 bases of the junction unmatched. The germline V gene has CDR1 LNHNV and CDR2 YYDKDF (reference sequence). CDR3 length: 15 residues. CDR3: CATSRVDRANEKLFF. CDR3 DNA sequence: TGTGCCACCAGCAGAGTAGACAGGGCGAATGAAAAACTGTTTTTT. Full variable domain (rest looked up from reference TRBV15 and TRBJ1-4): DAMVIQNPRYQVTQFGKPVTLSCSQTLNHNVMYWYQQKSSQAPKLLFHYYDKDFNNEADTPDNFQSRRPNTSFCFLDIRSPGLGDTAMYLCATSRVDRANEKLFFGSGTQLSVL.

Ten or more counts support this clonotype. The chain uses TRBV28 and TRBJ2-7; TRBD2 aligns across 8 bases. This CDR3 comprises 16 residues. Germline V gene sequence: CDR1 MDHEN, CDR2 SYDVKM. The junction had 15 bases not matched to a gene; V was cut back by 5 bases and J by 6 bases. The CDR3 nucleotides read TGTGCCAGCAGTACTAATGTTGGCGGGAGGCCCGGCGAGCAGTACTTC. It codes for CASSTNVGGRPGEQYF.

This clonotype was counted ten times or more. The chain joins TRBV28 to TRBJ2-7; TRBD2 matches at 8 bases. The CDR3 is made up of 14 amino acids. The germline V gene encodes CDR1 MDHEN and CDR2 SYDVKM. J lost 2 bases, V lost 5 bases, and 5 bases had no gene match. The CDR3 region is CASSPGGAAYEQYF. DNA for the CDR3: TGTGCCAGCAGTCCGGGAGGGGCGGCCTACGAGCAGTACTTC.

The chain recombines TRBV24-1 with TRBJ2-2; the match to TRBD1 covers 9 bases. Germline V gene sequence: CDR1 KGHDR, CDR2 SFDVKD. V shed 1 base, J shed 4 bases, and the junction held 6 bases outside the gene matches. The CDR3 runs 17 residues. CDR3 coding DNA: TGTGCCACCAGTGATTTTGCCCGACAGGGGGTCACCGGGGAGCTGTTTTTT. It yields the protein CATSDFARQGVTGELFF.

This clonotype was detected many times. This chain joins TRBV7-9 and TRBJ1-2; no definite D call. Germline V CDR1 and CDR2: SEHNR, FQNEAQ (reference sequence). The CDR3 runs to 17 residues. V shed 6 bases and J shed 3 bases, with 23 bases lying between them. For the CDR3, the DNA is TGTGCCAGCAGTTTACTACCCCTGTTAGGGAACTACTATGGCTACACCTTC. It specifies CASSLLPLLGNYYGYTF.

This rearrangement joins TRBV7-9 to TRBJ2-5; 10 bases are a match to TRBD1. V lost 5 bases to trimming and J lost 2 bases; unmatched junction nucleotides: 8. CDR1 is SEHNR and CDR2 is FQNEAQ in the germline V gene (reference sequence). CDR3 length equals 16 residues. CDR3 sequence (DNA): TGTGCCAGCAGCCGTCCTTGGACAGGGGGGCAAGAGACCCAGTACTTC. It codes for CASSRPWTGGQETQYF.